This T cell receptor (beta chain) was documented in a study of graft-versus-host responses after intestinal transplantation. As for the study in general: Grafts that recipients had were multivisceral, liver-intestinal, or isolated intestinal transplants. Each patient got anti-thymocyte globulin induction, then tacrolimus and steroids for around three years. Study results and limitations: Some GvH clones appeared in ileal mucosa or blood before recipient bone marrow. There was an association between peak levels of circulating GvH clones and early post-transplant HvG declines.

A note on this clone: Antigen: not known.

Libraries were prepared by immunoSEQ multiplex PCR; TCRdb keeps only in-frame clonotypes and omits some of them. The table shows more than 20,000 clones, with approximately 89% occurring only once. Trimming cost V 1 base and J 2 bases; bases outside gene matches: 12. The CDR3 is 18 residues long. Germline CDR1 SEHNR, CDR2 FQNEAQ (reference sequence). Here the sequenced sample was PBMCs, taken roughly 65 days after intestinal transplantation. The TCR sequence derives from a human patient who received an intestinal transplant, so some T cells may come from the graft donor. V and J are TRBV7-9 and TRBJ2-3, with 7 bases identical to TRBD2. CDR3 DNA sequence: TGTGCCAGCAGCTTAGAATTGGGACGGCGGGGGTACACAGATACGCAGTATTTT. Protein sequence: CASSLELGRRGYTDTQYF.